Described below is a single T cell receptor beta chain sequence and its context. The table came from immunoSEQ multiplex PCR; TCRdb's copy has only in-frame clones and leaves some out. The table shows almost 55,000 clones, with 90% occurring only once. This sample was taken from a study of T cell changes during pregnancy in multiple sclerosis. The V and J ends lost 5 bases and 2 bases, in that order; junction bases with no gene match: 2. CDR3 length: 14 residues. Per germline, CDR1 MRHNA and CDR2 SNTAGT. The chain couples TRBV6-4 to TRBJ2-1, with 8 bases that match TRBD2. Specimen: CD8+ T cells from peripheral blood mononuclear cells, collected before pregnancy. The sequence was obtained from a female donor with multiple sclerosis, enrolled in a pregnancy study. The CDR3 DNA follows: TGTGCCAGCAGTCGCGGGGGGACCTACAATGAGCAGTTCTTC. Encoded protein: CASSRGGTYNEQFF.